This TCR beta chain comes out of a study of T cells in Graves' hyperthyroidism and ophthalmopathy. The TCR beta CDR3 regions underwent amplification using RNA transcripts as the source. HTBI primers were the set used in a first-round RT-PCR of the TCR CDR3. TCRdb fed the multiplex PCR reads into MiXCR, producing one record per CDR3 protein. This sample has more than 550,000 distinct CDR3 sequences; 15% to 20% occur once, and the top ten carry roughly a sixth. A lack of ophthalmopathy progression within 18 months defined stable Graves' hyperthyroidism. Each patient was aged 18 to 65 and had newly diagnosed hyperthyroidism of under 2 months' duration. The diagnoses drew upon clinical symptoms, serum thyroxine and TRAb, thyroid ultrasound and orbital computed tomography. The CDR3 is made up of 15 amino acids. The V end lost 3 bases, the J end lost 2 bases, and 11 bases lay between the germline ends. The germline gives CDR1 MDHEN, CDR2 SYDVKM.

The chain uses TRBV28 and TRBJ1-5, with D perhaps TRBD1 (5 bases). The TCR sequence derives from a man aged 45 to 65 with Graves' hyperthyroidism. Sample: blood. The CDR3 coding sequence is TGTGCCAGCAGTTTTGGGCAGGGTGGCAATCAGCCCCAGCATTTT. Translation gives CASSFGQGGNQPQHF. The full variable domain, rest sourced from reference TRBV28 and TRBJ1-5, is DVKVTQSSRYLVKRTGEKVFLECVQDMDHENMFWYRQDPGLGLRLIYFSYDVKMKEKGDIPEGYSVSREKKERFSLILESASTNQTSMYLCASSFGQGGNQPQHFGDGTRLSIL.